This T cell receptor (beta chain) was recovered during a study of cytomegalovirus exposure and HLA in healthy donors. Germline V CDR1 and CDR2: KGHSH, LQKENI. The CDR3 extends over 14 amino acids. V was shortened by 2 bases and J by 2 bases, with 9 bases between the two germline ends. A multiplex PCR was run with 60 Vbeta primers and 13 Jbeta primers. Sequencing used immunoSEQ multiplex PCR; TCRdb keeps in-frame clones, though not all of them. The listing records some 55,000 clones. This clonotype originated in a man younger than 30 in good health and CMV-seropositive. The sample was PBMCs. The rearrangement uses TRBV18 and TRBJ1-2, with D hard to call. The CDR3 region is CASSPIQENYGYTF. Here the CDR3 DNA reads TGTGCCAGCTCACCAATCCAGGAAAACTATGGCTACACCTTC.